This T cell receptor (beta chain) was profiled in a study of beta chain features in type 1 diabetes. Whole-study context: Cell yields, age and gender were similar between patients and healthy donors.

The CDR3 loop spans 13 amino acids. Germline V lookup: CDR1 SGDLS, CDR2 YYNGEE. Trimming shortened V by 4 bases and J by 4 bases, and 9 bases separated the two germline ends. General observations from the study: PCR might favor shorter templates, but any such skew would affect patients and controls equally. Diminished insertions and augmented deletions at VDJ junctions characterized type 1 diabetes patients.

This clone was counted only a few times. The antigen is not known. Isolated RNA was reverse transcribed in full, so expressed TCRB transcripts were sequenced. This table comes from immunoSEQ multiplex PCR, and its TCRdb copy is limited to in-frame clones, with some not included. The sample yields 400,000 to 450,000 clones, 14% seen once. The chain is built from TRBV9 and TRBJ2-1, with D possibly TRBD1 on 6 matching bases. Source material: naive CD4+ T cells from blood. This clonotype originated in a man aged 25-40 years in good health. CDR3 sequence: CASSRTAYNEQFF. The CDR3 coding sequence is TGTGCCAGCAGCAGGACAGCATACAATGAGCAGTTCTTC.